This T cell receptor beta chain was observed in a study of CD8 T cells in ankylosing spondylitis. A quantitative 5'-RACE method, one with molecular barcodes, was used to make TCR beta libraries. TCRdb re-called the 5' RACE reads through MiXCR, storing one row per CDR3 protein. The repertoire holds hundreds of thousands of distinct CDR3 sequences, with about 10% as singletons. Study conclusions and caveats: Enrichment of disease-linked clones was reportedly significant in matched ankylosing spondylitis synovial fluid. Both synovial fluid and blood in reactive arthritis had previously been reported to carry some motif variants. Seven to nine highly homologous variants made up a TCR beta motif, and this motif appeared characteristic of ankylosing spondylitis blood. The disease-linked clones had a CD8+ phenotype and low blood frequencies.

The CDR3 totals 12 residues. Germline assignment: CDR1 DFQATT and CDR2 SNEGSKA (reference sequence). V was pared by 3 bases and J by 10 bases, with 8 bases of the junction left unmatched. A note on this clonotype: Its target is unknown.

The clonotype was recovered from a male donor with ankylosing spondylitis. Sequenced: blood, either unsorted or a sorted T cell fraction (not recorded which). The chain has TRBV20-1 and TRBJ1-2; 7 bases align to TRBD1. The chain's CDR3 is CSARDWTGPYTF. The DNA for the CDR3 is TGCAGTGCTAGGGATTGGACAGGCCCCTACACCTTC.